The 22 T cell receptor beta chains reported below all come from one sample, sequenced in a study of blood T cell repertoires in COVID-19. The protocol was immunoSEQ multiplex PCR, while the TCRdb copy is restricted to in-frame clones and leaves out a portion. Found here are 200,000 to 250,000 clones, around 84% of them singletons; the top ten hold around 0.97%. The sample consisted of peripheral blood. The receptor source for this set is a man aged 40-55 years with acute or convalescent COVID-19.

This clone was seen a single time. The V gene is TRBV20-1, the J gene TRBJ1-1; D perhaps matches TRBD1 (5 bases). CDR3 length equals 11 residues. Between the trimmed V and J ends, which lost 5 bases and 5 bases, there was a span of 9 bases. CDR1 is DFQATT, CDR2 SNEGSKA, per germline (reference sequence). The chain's CDR3 is CSAPRETEAFF. CDR3 DNA sequence: TGCAGTGCTCCCAGGGAAACTGAAGCTTTCTTT.

The V gene is TRBV5-1, the J gene TRBJ1-3; the match to TRBD1 covers 7 bases. The trim removed 4 bases at V and 0 bases at J, leaving 7 bases unmatched. The length of the CDR3 is 16 residues. Germline V gives CDR1 SGHRS, CDR2 YFSETQ. The CDR3 sequence: CASSGGQAISGNTIYF. CDR3 nucleotides: TGCGCCAGCAGCGGCGGACAGGCGATCTCTGGAAACACCATATATTTT.

This clone was counted between two and nine times. CDR3 region: CASSLQVPLPNEKLFF. In DNA form, the CDR3 reads TGTGCCAGCAGTTTACAGGTCCCGTTACCTAATGAAAAACTGTTTTTT. The V and J genes are TRBV27 and TRBJ1-4; D uncertain. The V gene lost 2 bases and the J gene lost 3 bases, with 13 bases spanning the gap. The length of the CDR3 is 16 residues. Per germline, CDR1 MNHEY and CDR2 SMNVEV (reference sequence).

The chain recombines TRBV5-1 with TRBJ2-7, with TRBD1 matching over 9 bases. The CDR3 runs to 14 residues. After removal of 4 bases from V and 6 bases from J, the junction contained 8 bases not matched to a gene. Germline assignment: CDR1 SGHRS and CDR2 YFSETQ. The CDR3 coding sequence is TGCGCCAGCAGCGAACGGACAGGGGAGGCCGAGCAGTACTTC. This codes for CASSERTGEAEQYF.

J is TRBJ1-1 and V is TRBV27, with unresolved D. Germline V lookup: CDR1 MNHEY, CDR2 SMNVEV (reference sequence). The CDR3 contains 14 residues. The V end lost 8 bases, the J end lost 6 bases, and 19 bases lay between the germline ends. CDR3 region: CASRPMVGASEAFF. CDR3 DNA sequence: TGTGCCAGCCGCCCTATGGTCGGTGCCTCTGAAGCTTTCTTT.

V is TRBV4-1 and J is TRBJ2-2; 9 bases are shared with TRBD1. CDR1 and CDR2 (germline): MGHRA, YSYEKL. The trim removed 4 bases at V and 5 bases at J, leaving 5 bases unmatched. The CDR3 is 15 residues long. This CDR3 reads CASSRDRATTGELFF. As DNA, the CDR3 is TGCGCCAGCAGCCGGGACAGGGCTACGACCGGGGAGCTGTTTTTT.

The rearrangement uses TRBV25-1 and TRBJ2-7; weak D call: TRBD2 (6 bases). The CDR3 length is 13 residues. Deletions cut 3 bases from V and 4 bases from J, with 10 bases between. CDR1 is MGHDK, CDR2 SYGVNS, per germline. CDR3 in DNA: TGTGCCAGCAGTGATGCAGGGAGGTACGAGCAGTACTTC. This sequence encodes CASSDAGRYEQYF.

The chain has TRBV4-2 and TRBJ2-7; TRBD2 agrees at 9 bases. The CDR3 runs 19 residues. Trimming took 2 bases from V and 2 from J; bases not matched to a gene: 16. Germline-derived CDR1 and CDR2 are LGHNA and YNFKEQ. The CDR3 region is CASSQLEGGSGGSPYEQYF. CDR3 DNA sequence: TGTGCCAGCAGCCAATTGGAGGGCGGTAGCGGGGGCTCTCCCTACGAGCAGTACTTC.

DNA for the CDR3: TGTGCCAGCAGCGAACAAAATCCAGGGGTCGGGAACGAGCAGTACTTC. Its protein is CASSEQNPGVGNEQYF. The rearrangement uses TRBV3-1 (or the pseudogene TRBV3-2) and TRBJ2-7; tentatively, D is TRBD1 (6 bases). The CDR3 has 16 amino acids. Germline V gives CDR1 LGHDT, CDR2 YNNKEL (reference sequence). V gave up 5 bases and J gave up 5 bases, with 22 bases separating them.

The chain couples TRBV29-1 to TRBJ1-2, with D perhaps matching TRBD1 (6 bases). Germline loops: CDR1 SQVTM, CDR2 ANQGSEA. The V gene lost 3 bases and the J gene lost 2 bases, with 10 bases spanning the gap. The CDR3 consists of 13 residues. CDR3 in amino acids: CSVDGQRNYGYTF. CDR3 in DNA: TGCAGCGTTGACGGACAGAGGAACTATGGCTACACCTTC.

This sequence joins TRBV4-2 and TRBJ1-5; D may be TRBD1 (6 bases). The germline V and J ends were trimmed by 1 base and 8 bases, with 12 bases remaining between them. Germline CDR1 is LGHNA and CDR2 is YNFKEQ. The CDR3 has 14 amino acids. CDR3 in DNA: TGTGCCAGCAGCCAAGCGGGGGGCGAAAAGCCCCAGCATTTT. This encodes CASSQAGGEKPQHF.

The genes are TRBV14 and TRBJ2-2; 9 positions match TRBD2. Germline V gene data show CDR1 as SGHDN and CDR2 as FVKESK. CDR3 length equals 15 residues. The junction had 3 bases not matched to a gene; V was cut back by 1 base and J by 6 bases. In DNA form, the CDR3 reads TGTGCCAGCAGCCAAGGCGGGGGGGTCTCCGGGGAGCTGTTTTTT. Translating it yields CASSQGGGVSGELFF.

This chain links TRBV6-5 with TRBJ1-4, with TRBD1 as a possible D gene (6 bases). The V end was cut by 6 bases, the J end by 9 bases, with 17 bases between. CDR1 and CDR2 (germline): MNHEY, SVGAGI. This CDR3 contains 14 residues. CDR3 nucleotide sequence: TGTGCCAGCAGCCTCAGGGGTTCAATTAAAAAACTGTTTTTT. Translated: CASSLRGSIKKLFF.

This clone occurred a few times. The chain recombines TRBV7-2 with TRBJ1-1; TRBD1 is a possible D gene (6 bases). The CDR3 extends over 13 amino acids. Germline lookup yields CDR1 SGHTA and CDR2 FQGNSA. The germline V and J ends were trimmed by 8 bases and 2 bases, with 12 bases remaining between them. The chain's CDR3 is CASGGRANTEAFF. In nucleotides, the CDR3 is TGTGCCAGCGGGGGCCGAGCTAACACTGAAGCTTTCTTT.

The chain joins TRBV28 to TRBJ2-1, with 8 bases fitting TRBD1. V lost 6 bases and J lost 9; bases outside the gene matches: 7. Per the germline V gene, CDR1 is MDHEN and CDR2 is SYDVKM. The CDR3 runs to 13 residues. The CDR3 DNA reads as TGTGCCAGCAGAAACAGGGGGAATAGTGAGCAGTTCTTC. This codes for CASRNRGNSEQFF.

V gene TRBV7-3 combines with J gene TRBJ1-6; 10 positions agree with TRBD1. Trimming took 2 bases from V and 0 from J; bases not matched to a gene: 4. The germline gives CDR1 SGHTA, CDR2 FQGTGA. There are 18 residues in the CDR3. CDR3 coding DNA: TGTGCCAGCAGCTTAGTGGGACAGGGGAGCTCCTATAATTCACCCCTCCACTTT. It is translated as CASSLVGQGSSYNSPLHF.

This clone showed up just a few times. The chain links TRBV6-5 to TRBJ1-2; 7 nucleotides agree with TRBD1. V lost 6 bases, J lost 8 bases, and 15 bases stayed unmatched. Germline V gene lookup returns CDR1 MNHEY and CDR2 SVGAGI. The CDR3 is made up of 15 amino acids. The CDR3 bases are TGTGCCAGCAGCCAAGGGGCGACAGGGTCCTTCGGCTACACCTTC. It yields the protein CASSQGATGSFGYTF.

This chain's CDR3 is CASRDRVGTEAFF. The CDR3 DNA reads TGTGCCAGTAGAGACAGGGTGGGCACTGAAGCTTTCTTT. V usage is TRBV19 and J usage is TRBJ1-1; 7 bases are shared with TRBD1. CDR1 and CDR2 (germline): LNHDA, SQIVND (reference sequence). The CDR3 runs to 13 residues. V was pared by 6 bases and J by 4 bases, with 5 bases of the junction left unmatched.

As to this clone: Other nucleotide sequences from this sample produce the same CDR3. V is TRBV9 and J is TRBJ2-5; 15 bases fit TRBD2. The germline CDR1 and CDR2 sequences are SGDLS and YYNGEE. The CDR3 totals 17 residues. J was trimmed by 1 base and V by 2 bases; bases with no gene match: 3. CDR3 region: CASSVGTSGGIQETQYF. The CDR3 DNA reads as TGTGCCAGCAGCGTGGGGACTAGCGGGGGGATCCAAGAGACCCAGTACTTC.

The rearrangement joins TRBV7-3 to TRBJ1-2, with unresolved D. This CDR3 contains 13 residues. V dropped 2 bases and J dropped 4 bases, with 8 bases sitting between them. The germline CDR1 and CDR2 sequences are SGHTA and FQGTGA. This chain's CDR3 is CASSLVPLYGYTF. As DNA, the CDR3 is TGTGCCAGCAGCTTAGTTCCCCTCTATGGCTACACCTTC.

The genes are TRBV13 and TRBJ2-3; 8 bases agree with TRBD2. V was clipped by 8 bases and J by 6 bases; unmatched bases: 10. CDR3 length equals 14 residues. From germline, CDR1 is PRHDT and CDR2 FYEKMQ (reference sequence). DNA for the CDR3: TGTGCCAGCTCTAAGGCTAGCGGGTTGGATACGCAGTATTTT. This translates into CASSKASGLDTQYF.

The chain joins TRBV29-1 to TRBJ1-2; D is ambiguous. The CDR3 sequence is 12 residues long. Trimming took off 7 bases at V and 2 bases at J, with 11 bases between the two ends. The germline CDR1 and CDR2 sequences are SQVTM and ANQGSEA. The CDR3: CSAGGRNYGYTF. CDR3 coding DNA: TGCAGCGCGGGCGGGCGGAACTATGGCTACACCTTC.